This T cell receptor (beta chain) derives from a study of neoadjuvant anti-PD-1 for oral cavity cancer. In the study overall: Nivolumab at 3 mg/kg was mostly given biweekly, three to four doses, pre-surgery. Overall study findings and caveats: Non-responders to neoadjuvant nivolumab had significantly more clonal PBMC T cells than responders. Only three patients per response group were TCR-analyzed; validation needed.

Generated by immunoSEQ multiplex PCR, the TCRdb table keeps only in-frame clones and is missing some. The sample shows 16,000 or so clones, 65% of them seen only once. The patients had HPV-negative, locally advanced oral cavity squamous cell carcinoma. The V gene's germline CDR1 is MNHEY and CDR2 SMNVEV (reference sequence). The V and J ends lost 6 bases and 8 bases respectively, with 11 bases between them. This CDR3 comprises 12 residues. Points on this clone: The antigen is undetermined.

The J gene is TRBJ2-1, the V gene TRBV27, with D perhaps TRBD1 (6 bases). The receptor comes from a person between 40 and 85 years old with oral cavity squamous cell carcinoma. This specimen was PBMCs, taken before nivolumab (anti-PD-1) treatment. CDR3 sequence reads: CASRTGPDEQFF. The CDR3, as DNA: TGTGCCAGCAGGACAGGCCCGGATGAGCAGTTCTTC.